This entry is about one T cell receptor beta chain. No antigen is known for it. A read error may explain this, as a much larger clone is one base away. Sequenced patients had shown CD8+CD57+ cell expansion by flow cytometry. In all patients, the disease was severe acquired aplastic anemia. TCR beta VDJ combinations and CDR3 sequences were profiled from genomic DNA. TCRdb re-analysed the reads in MiXCR, keeping a single row per CDR3 protein. The table records about 150,000 distinct CDR3 sequences, approximately 52% of them present only once. The data were obtained in a study of CD8+CD57+ T cells in acquired aplastic anemia. Overall study results and limits: Researchers report that about 28 CD8+ CDR3 sequences appeared in both patients and controls. Significance was not reached for CD8+ Simpson's diversity between patients and controls.

The germline CDR1 and CDR2 sequences are SGDLS and YYNGEE. This CDR3 has 13 amino acids. Trimming took off 6 bases at V and 4 bases at J, with 10 bases between the two ends. This sequence originates from a human donor with aplastic anemia. The V call is TRBV9, the J call TRBJ2-2, with D unresolved. The sample taken for sequencing was sorted CD4+, CD8+, or CD8+CD57+ T cells (not recorded which) from PBMCs. The DNA of the CDR3 is TGTGCCAGCACGTTATCGAGCACCGGGGAGCTGTTTTTT. It encodes CASTLSSTGELFF.